This paragraph reports one TCR beta chain. This record comes from a study of cytomegalovirus exposure and HLA in healthy donors. This CDR3 region has 16 residues. Trimming at V came to 4 bases and at J to 3 bases, leaving 11 bases not matched to a gene. CDR1 and CDR2 (germline): SGHNT, YYREEE (reference sequence). The primer mix had 60 Vbeta and 13 Jbeta primers. Repertoires were generated with immunoSEQ multiplex PCR, while TCRdb's copy carries only in-frame clones and drops some. The sample includes 130,000 or so clones, under 85% seen only once; the top ten take roughly 3.1%. This TCR was recovered from a man in his thirties or forties in good health and CMV-seronegative. This chain uses TRBV5-4 with TRBJ2-3; 7 bases line up with TRBD2. Material: PBMCs. CDR3 nucleotide sequence: TGTGCCAGCAGCCCCCTCTCTAGCGGCATAACAGATACGCAGTATTTT. The encoded protein is CASSPLSSGITDTQYF.